This T cell receptor beta chain was profiled in a study of cytomegalovirus exposure and HLA in healthy donors. The CDR3 sequence is 13 residues long. V shed 10 bases, J shed 1 base, and the junction held 3 bases outside the gene matches. Germline V gene data show CDR1 as ENHRY and CDR2 as SYGVKD. The study ran its PCR with 60 Vbeta and 13 Jbeta primers. Some clones are missing from TCRdb's copy, which holds only in-frame ones; the method was immunoSEQ multiplex PCR. The sample comprises some 130,000 clones, 79% of which are singletons, and 2% rests with the top ten. This clone was found a few times. The TCR comes from a man between 18 and 29 years old in good health and CMV-seronegative. V and J are TRBV10-3 and TRBJ2-7; TRBD1 aligns across 11 bases. The sample was PBMCs. The CDR3 region is CASGQGASYEQYV. CDR3 nucleotides: TGTGCCAGTGGACAGGGGGCATCCTACGAGCAGTACGTC.